This TCR beta chain was sequenced in a study of blood T cell repertoires in COVID-19 (dated by TCRdb to about 2020). Regarding the study in general: Samples from collaborators originated in the United States, Italy and Spain and spanned both the acute and convalescent phases of COVID-19. The material from the prospective study consisted of cDNA or gDNA derived from T cells, B-cell-depleted T cells, or PBMCs. The dataset comprised deeply sampled blood TCRbeta repertoires from subjects exposed to, actively infected with, or recovered from COVID-19. Nearly every sample came with metadata listing a de-identified subject ID, COVID-19 status, age in years and sex. The samples were drawn from the first 160 participants of the ongoing ImmuneRACE study and from more than 1,000 subjects provided by 6 global collaborators. HLA class I and class II types, where available, came from metadata supplied by the sample provider rather than from assay-based typing. The repertoires were released in a freely available public database meant as a resource for research on the immune response to SARS-CoV-2. On the study overall, not on this receptor specifically: The quantity of clinical and demographic metadata differed by source and by participant and was supplied without curation.

The collaborating institutions used their own protocols to collect whole blood in K2EDTA tubes. For TCRbeta analysis, collaborators shipped samples as frozen whole blood, isolated PBMCs, or DNA extracted from either of those sample types. As concerns this clone: It has no known antigen specificity. No much larger clonotype is one base removed from it; base qualities were not supplied.

TCRbeta CDR3 regions were amplified from genomic DNA by means of the immunoSEQ Assay, a bias-controlled multiplex PCR. The original methods were these. Within the assay, amplification of reference gene primers was used to estimate how many nucleated cells each sample contained. To quantify the absolute abundance of each unique TCRbeta CDR3 rearrangement, sequence reads were collapsed and filtered. For each sample, productive Simpson clonality was calculated by taking the square root of Simpson's diversity index across productive rearrangements. TCRdb obtained this table from immuneACCESS and retained in-frame rearrangements with V and J assigned. These tables miss some clones; where compared with another copy, unresolved V genes account for less than half of the shortfall, and the remainder is unexplained. V and J calls and clone size are copied from that table; D and trimming were computed from the DNA. In this sample the table shows some 250,000 clones, around three quarters of which occur a single time. The biggest ten clones account for more than 2.5% of the sample.

Measured from the cysteine to the phenylalanine, the CDR3 is 15 residues long. Only the CDR3 portion is preserved as DNA: 45 bases, with reading frame beginning at the first base. CDR1 and CDR2 are drawn from the germline V gene: MNHEY, SVGAGI. V is reduced by 2 bases and J by 4 bases, leaving a spacing of 13 bases between them. The sequence derives from a woman of 80 years or more with acute or convalescent COVID-19. The chain joins TRBV6-5 to TRBJ2-3; TRBD2 is a weak D gene call, 6 bases matching. The sequenced material came from peripheral blood. The DNA reads as follows: TGTGCCAGCAGTTACGGCGGGGCCGGGGCAGATACGCAGTATTTT. Its amino acids are CASSYGGAGADTQYF.